This entry lists 18 T cell receptor beta chains sequenced from one sample in a study of human T cells and chemical hapten exposure. Time point meaning: patch test 3, about 24 weeks after DPC sensitization. Described treatment: therapeutic diphenylcyclopropenone sensitization with weekly scalp DPC. Via MiXCR, TCRdb re-called the RACE reads, giving one row per CDR3 protein. The sample has approximately 71,000 distinct CDR3 sequences, over 8.5% seen once. The sample here was whole blood, taken in connection with sensitization to the hapten diphenylcyclopropenone (DPC). The receptor source for this set is a woman aged 45 to 65 with alopecia areata. Some clones in this sample may be carry-over from other donors' samples.

The chain links TRBV19 to TRBJ1-2, with 11 bases matching TRBD1. This CDR3 is built from 16 residues. Trimming removed 5 bases from V and 2 bases from J; junction bases left unmatched: 7. Germline V CDR1 and CDR2: LNHDA, SQIVND (reference sequence). CDR3 coding DNA: TGTGCCAGTAGTGCCGGGACAGGGGGAACCAACTATGGCTACACCTTC. It encodes CASSAGTGGTNYGYTF.

The chain uses TRBV29-1 and TRBJ1-1; a weak D match, TRBD1 (5 bases). CDR1 and CDR2 from the germline V gene are SQVTM and ANQGSEA. Trimming removed 6 bases at V and 1 base at J, with 9 bases between. The CDR3 loop spans 12 amino acids. In DNA, the CDR3 is TGCAGCGTCGTGGGGGAGAACACTGAAGCTTTCTTT. Translating it yields CSVVGENTEAFF.

This clonotype was seen ten or more times. The chain is built from TRBV4-1 and TRBJ1-1; D is unresolved. The V gene's germline CDR1 is MGHRA and CDR2 YSYEKL. This CDR3 region has 14 residues. V was shortened by 6 bases and J by 6 bases, with 17 bases between the two germline ends. The chain's CDR3 is CASRTGVPGAEAFF. The CDR3 DNA is TGCGCCAGCAGGACGGGTGTCCCCGGGGCTGAAGCTTTCTTT.

This clonotype was counted between two and nine times. The chain couples TRBV9 to TRBJ1-1, with 7 bases fitting TRBD1. The germline CDR1 and CDR2 sequences are SGDLS and YYNGEE. There are 15 residues in the CDR3. V trimming: 3 bases; J trimming: 1 base; junction bases outside the gene matches: 6. In DNA, the CDR3 is TGTGCCAGCAGCGCCCAGGACAGGTCGAACACTGAAGCTTTCTTT. The encoded protein is CASSAQDRSNTEAFF.

This clonotype was counted at least ten times. This chain uses TRBV12-3 or TRBV12-4 with TRBJ2-2; D call uncertain. This CDR3 contains 13 residues. V was clipped by 2 bases and J by 5 bases, with 6 bases between them. CDR3: CASSLSMTGELFF. CDR3 bases: TGTGCCAGCAGTTTATCGATGACCGGGGAGCTGTTTTTT.

This clonotype was seen repeatedly, ten times or more. The chain couples TRBV5-1 to TRBJ2-1; TRBD2 is a possible D gene (7 bases). The CDR3 sequence is 16 residues long. Germline CDR1 is SGHRS and CDR2 is YFSETQ. With 1 base removed from V and 4 bases from J, the gap between germline ends came to 15 bases. CDR3 amino acids: CASSLRSGGDYNEQFF. CDR3 sequence (DNA): TGCGCCAGCAGCTTGCGGTCGGGGGGCGATTACAATGAGCAGTTCTTC.

This clonotype was found many times. J is TRBJ2-5 and V is TRBV5-1; tentatively, D is TRBD1 (6 bases). V gave up 0 bases and J gave up 1 base, with 10 bases separating them. Germline CDR1 SGHRS, CDR2 YFSETQ. CDR3 length: 15 amino acids. DNA of the CDR3: TGCGCCAGCAGCTTGGTACAGGGTGGCCAAGAGACCCAGTACTTC. As protein: CASSLVQGGQETQYF.

About this clonotype: Possible read error: a much larger clone is one base away. V gene TRBV27 combines with J gene TRBJ1-2, with unresolved D. Germline V gene sequence: CDR1 MNHEY, CDR2 SMNVEV (reference sequence). The CDR3 is made up of 18 amino acids. The ends were cut back, 3 bases at V and 4 bases at J, with 24 bases in the middle. The chain's CDR3 is CASSLRPMRHARSYGYTF. DNA of the CDR3: TGTGCCAGCAGTTTGCGCCCCATGCGACACGCCCGTAGCTATGGCTACACCTTC.

The chain is built from TRBV18 and TRBJ2-2, with D possibly TRBD2 on 5 matching bases. The CDR3 runs to 15 residues. Trimming removed 5 bases at V and 4 bases at J, with 14 bases between. Germline CDR1 and CDR2: KGHSH and LQKENI. This chain's CDR3 is CASSGERSSTGELFF. DNA for the CDR3: TGTGCCAGCTCAGGGGAGAGATCGAGCACCGGGGAGCTGTTTTTT.

The chain is built from TRBV28 and TRBJ2-7; the match to TRBD2 covers 7 bases. From germline, CDR1 is MDHEN and CDR2 SYDVKM. With 10 bases clipped from V and 1 base from J, the junction kept 10 bases outside the gene matches. The CDR3 runs 14 residues. CDR3 sequence reads: CATSGSGRSYEQYF. The DNA for the CDR3 is TGTGCCACCTCGGGTAGCGGGCGTTCCTACGAGCAGTACTTC.

This clonotype occurred many times. The chain employs TRBV25-1 and TRBJ1-4; D not certain. V dropped 6 bases and J dropped 3 bases, with 11 bases sitting between them. The CDR3 is made up of 14 amino acids. Germline V gives CDR1 MGHDK, CDR2 SYGVNS. The CDR3 nucleotides read TGTGCCAGCAGAAGGGCGACGGCTAATGAAAAACTGTTTTTT. It is translated as CASRRATANEKLFF.

Only a few counts were recorded for this clonotype. The V call is TRBV10-3, the J call TRBJ1-6; tentatively, D is TRBD1 (5 bases). CDR1 is ENHRY, CDR2 SYGVKD, per germline. V gave up 6 bases and J gave up 1 base, with 13 bases separating them. The CDR3 runs 16 residues. For the CDR3, the DNA is TGTGCCATCAGCCGCCTGGGGACTTCCTATAATTCACCCCTCCACTTT. As protein: CAISRLGTSYNSPLHF.

This clonotype was detected many times. The V and J genes are TRBV7-2 and TRBJ2-7; D is unresolved. Trimming took 3 bases from V and 3 from J, leaving 9 bases between them. From germline, CDR1 is SGHTA and CDR2 FQGNSA. There are 13 residues in the CDR3. CDR3 protein: CASSLDGSYEQYF. The CDR3 coding sequence is TGTGCCAGCAGCTTGGACGGAAGCTACGAGCAGTACTTC. Complete variable domain (other parts from reference TRBV7-2 and TRBJ2-7): GAGVSQSPSNKVTEKGKDVELRCDPISGHTALYWYRQSLGQGLEFLIYFQGNSAPDKSGLPSDRFSAERTGGSVSTLTIQRTQQEDSAVYLCASSLDGSYEQYFGPGTRLTVT.

This clonotype has at least ten counts. This sequence joins TRBV29-1 and TRBJ2-2; no definite D call. Germline loops: CDR1 SQVTM, CDR2 ANQGSEA. Between the trimmed V and J ends, which lost 3 bases and 1 base, there was a span of 6 bases. This CDR3 spans 13 amino acids. Written as DNA, the CDR3 is TGCAGCGTTGACCCGAGGAACACCGGGGAGCTGTTTTTT. This encodes CSVDPRNTGELFF.

This sequence joins TRBV5-4 and TRBJ2-3, with D maybe TRBD2 (6 bases). The CDR3 totals 17 residues. V was clipped by 2 bases and J by 2 bases, with 18 bases between them. CDR1 and CDR2 (germline): SGHNT, YYREEE (reference sequence). In nucleotides, the CDR3 is TGTGCCAGCAGCTTCGGACTTGGGCGGAGGGACACAGATACGCAGTATTTT. Protein product: CASSFGLGRRDTDTQYF.

This chain connects TRBV5-4 to TRBJ2-1; the match to TRBD2 covers 7 bases. The trim removed 0 bases at V and 8 bases at J, leaving 8 bases unmatched. The CDR3 totals 15 residues. Germline values: CDR1 SGHNT, CDR2 YYREEE (reference sequence). The chain's CDR3 is CASSLGGGSSHEQFF. In DNA, the CDR3 is TGTGCCAGCAGCTTGGGGGGCGGGAGTAGTCATGAGCAGTTCTTC.

CDR3 DNA: TGTGCCAGCAGCTTACTGGCAGCGGGCGTGGAGTACTTC. It specifies CASSLLAAGVEYF. The V gene is TRBV11-2, the J gene TRBJ2-7, with D possibly TRBD2 on 6 matching bases. The CDR3 has 13 residues. Trimming took 2 bases from V and 11 from J, leaving 16 bases between them. Germline V gene lookup returns CDR1 SGHAT and CDR2 FQNNGV.

The V gene is TRBV3-1, the J gene TRBJ2-5; D is undetermined. CDR1 is LGHDT and CDR2 is YNNKEL in the germline V gene (reference sequence). This CDR3 has 12 amino acids. V shed 1 base and J shed 5 bases, with 5 bases lying between them. CDR3 nucleotides: TGTGCCAGCAGCCAAGTTTCGGAGACCCAGTACTTC. Protein product: CASSQVSETQYF.